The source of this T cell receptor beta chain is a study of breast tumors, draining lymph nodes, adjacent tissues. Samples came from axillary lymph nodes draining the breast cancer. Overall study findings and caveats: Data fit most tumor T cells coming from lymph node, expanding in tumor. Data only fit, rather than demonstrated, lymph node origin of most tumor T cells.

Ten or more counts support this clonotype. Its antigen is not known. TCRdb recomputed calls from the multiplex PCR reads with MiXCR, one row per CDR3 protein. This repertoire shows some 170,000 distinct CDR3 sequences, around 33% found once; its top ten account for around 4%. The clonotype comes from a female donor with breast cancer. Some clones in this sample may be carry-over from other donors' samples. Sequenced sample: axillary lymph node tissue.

The CDR3, as DNA: TGCAGTGCTAGAAGACTAGCGTACGAGCAGTACTTC. Encoded protein: CSARRLAYEQYF. The chain recombines TRBV20-1 with TRBJ2-7, with 8 bases identical to TRBD2. There are 12 residues in the CDR3. V was pared by 2 bases and J by 4 bases, with 1 base of the junction left unmatched. Germline CDR1 is DFQATT and CDR2 is SNEGSKA (reference sequence).